This T cell receptor beta chain was recovered during a study of T cells in Graves' hyperthyroidism and ophthalmopathy. There are many counts of this clonotype. Any patient presenting with uncontrolled infection, other autoimmune disease, pregnancy or lactation was left out. Germline V gene lookup returns CDR1 MNHNY and CDR2 SVGAGI (reference sequence). Between the trimmed V and J ends, which lost 4 bases and 1 base, there was a span of 8 bases. The CDR3 extends over 15 amino acids. RNA transcripts were the template for amplifying TCR beta CDR3 regions. A set of HTBI primers served as the primers for a first-round RT-PCR of the TCR CDR3. Each CDR3 protein is one row after TCRdb ran MiXCR on the multiplex PCR reads. Here the sample spans about 760,000 distinct CDR3 sequences, 30% to 40% being singletons.

Sequencing input: blood. The clonotype originates from a woman aged 40-49 years with Graves' hyperthyroidism. The V gene is TRBV6-6, the J gene TRBJ2-6; D is uncertain. CDR3: CASSSHMSGANVLTF. The DNA for the CDR3 is TGTGCCAGCAGTTCGCACATGTCTGGGGCCAACGTCCTGACTTTC.